The T cell receptor (beta chain) described here comes from a study of blood T cell repertoires in COVID-19 (dated by TCRdb to about 2020). Looking at the study overall: Samples covering the acute and convalescent phases of COVID-19 were provided by collaborators in the United States, Italy and Spain. The prospective study material was composed of cDNA or gDNA derived from T cells, B-cell-depleted T cells, or PBMCs. A freely available public database, intended as a resource for researchers studying the immune response to SARS-CoV-2, is where the repertoires were released. Deeply sampled blood TCRbeta repertoires from subjects exposed to, actively infected with, or recovered from COVID-19 were included in the dataset. A de-identified subject ID, COVID-19 status, age in years and sex were almost always included in the sample metadata. Where available, HLA class I and class II types were obtained from metadata supplied by the sample provider rather than from assay-based typing. The samples were drawn from the first 160 participants of the ongoing ImmuneRACE study and from 1,254 subjects provided by 6 global collaborators.

TCRbeta CDR3 regions were amplified from genomic DNA by means of the immunoSEQ Assay, a bias-controlled multiplex PCR. The study's processing was this. Within the assay, amplification of reference gene primers was used to estimate how many nucleated cells each sample contained. Sequence reads were collapsed and filtered to measure the absolute abundance of every unique TCRbeta CDR3 rearrangement. Productive Simpson clonality was computed per sample as the square root of Simpson's diversity index over productive rearrangements. The immuneACCESS repertoire file appears here via TCRdb, limited to in-frame rearrangements. These files lack a portion of the clones; in checked studies, under half of the deficit traces to unresolved V genes, and the cause of the others is not known. The DNA was the basis for D and trimming; V, J and clone size are from that table. This sample comprises around 190,000 clones, around 84% of them detected only once. Of the sample, approximately 3% is held by the ten largest clones.

With respect to this clone: The target of this receptor is not known. There are no base qualities to consult, and no much larger clone falls within one base.

Spanning cysteine to phenylalanine, the CDR3 consists of 15 amino acids. Just CDR3 DNA is preserved here, 45 bases in frame from base 1. V is pared back by 4 bases and J by 4 bases, with 16 bases lying between the germline termini. Per the germline V gene, SGHRS is the CDR1 and YFSETQ is the CDR2. In the prospective study, participants were about 18 to 95 years old, resided in about two dozen geographic areas of the United States, and were enrolled through a virtual design. Cohort assignment in the prospective study relied on participant-reported clinical history from a screening survey and a study questionnaire. ImmuneRACE Cohort 3 recovered participants were defined by two consecutive negative NP/OP PCR tests, healthcare professional clearance, or symptom resolution. In the prospective study, whole blood, serum and a nasopharyngeal or oropharyngeal swab were collected from each participant by mobile phlebotomists. Prospective study participants could optionally give additional blood draws and questionnaires over an approximately two-month period. Before DNA extraction, blood samples from the prospective study were shipped at room temperature or frozen.

The research as a whole found: The quantity of clinical and demographic metadata differed by source and by participant and was supplied without curation.

The source of this sequence is a woman aged 25 to 45 who had recovered from COVID-19. Recombination connected TRBV5-1 to TRBJ2-3; the D gene is unclear. The sample comprised PBMCs or T cells enriched from blood (not recorded which). CDR3 protein: CASSENGLRPDTQYF. The sequenced DNA is TGCGCCAGCAGCGAGAACGGGTTGAGGCCAGATACGCAGTATTTT.